The 7 T cell receptor beta chains presented below share a single source sample, sequenced in a study of PD-1 blockade in mismatch repair-deficient tumors. Produced via immunoSEQ multiplex PCR; TCRdb's table is partial and in-frame only. The sample has some 48,000 clones; 81% are singletons. The sequenced sample was peripheral blood, obtained about 20 weeks after starting pembrolizumab. These receptors were collected from an adult with mismatch repair-deficient cancer.

This clone was seen once. The V call is TRBV5-1, the J call TRBJ2-3; D perhaps matches TRBD1 (6 bases). Trimming left V 5 bases short and J 2 bases short, with 12 bases between. The CDR3 is 14 amino acids. Per germline, CDR1 SGHRS and CDR2 YFSETQ. CDR3: CASRVTGATDTQYF. CDR3 bases: TGCGCCAGCAGAGTGACAGGCGCCACAGATACGCAGTATTTT.

This clone was recorded a few times. The chain recombines TRBV30 with TRBJ1-5; D not resolved. Germline lookup yields CDR1 GTSNPN and CDR2 SVGIG (reference sequence). The CDR3 extends over 13 amino acids. V lost 3 bases and J 3 bases, leaving 9 bases between the germline ends. The CDR3 reads CAWREEPNQPQHF. In nucleotides, the CDR3 is TGTGCCTGGAGAGAAGAGCCCAATCAGCCCCAGCATTTT.

Only one count was recorded for this clone. The chain links TRBV7-2 to TRBJ2-7, with 13 bases lining up with TRBD2. The V and J ends lost 4 bases and 5 bases, in that order; junction bases with no gene match: 14. The V gene's germline CDR1 is SGHTA and CDR2 FQGNSA. This CDR3 has 18 amino acids. In DNA form, the CDR3 reads TGTGCCAGCAGCTCCGGGACTAGCGGGATGATTTTGGTCCACGAGCAGTACTTC. This sequence encodes CASSSGTSGMILVHEQYF.

The rearrangement joins TRBV14 to TRBJ2-5; D remains ambiguous. Germline-derived CDR1 and CDR2 are SGHDN and FVKESK. V was clipped by 4 bases and J by 5 bases, with 20 bases between them. This CDR3 is built from 16 residues. The CDR3 reads CASSLKKGGPGETQYF. The CDR3 DNA reads TGTGCCAGCAGCCTGAAGAAGGGTGGTCCCGGGGAGACCCAGTACTTC.

This chain links TRBV5-1 with TRBJ2-7; possibly TRBD1 for D (6 bases). This CDR3 contains 15 residues. Looked up from germline, CDR1 is SGHRS and CDR2 is YFSETQ. Trimming cost V 0 bases and J 7 bases, with 17 bases left between them. The CDR3 DNA reads as TGCGCCAGCAGCTTGGAGACAGGCTCCCTTGGGGAGCAGTACTTC. Translating it yields CASSLETGSLGEQYF.

This clone has a handful of counts. The chain recombines TRBV19 with TRBJ2-7, with 9 bases fitting TRBD1. The V gene end was trimmed by 9 bases and the J gene end by 5 bases; junction bases not matched to a gene: 14. The CDR3 is made up of 15 amino acids. The V gene's germline CDR1 is LNHDA and CDR2 SQIVND (reference sequence). The chain's CDR3 is CASQYTSQGAHEQYF. CDR3 DNA sequence: TGTGCCAGCCAGTATACGTCACAGGGGGCCCACGAGCAGTACTTC.

V and J are TRBV11-1 and TRBJ2-1; a possible D gene is TRBD2 (5 bases). Between the trimmed V and J ends, which lost 6 bases and 8 bases, there was a span of 17 bases. There are 14 residues in the CDR3. CDR1 is SGHAT and CDR2 is FQDESV in the germline V gene (reference sequence). The CDR3 sequence: CASRAELDRDEQFF. CDR3 bases: TGTGCCAGCAGAGCCGAACTAGATCGGGATGAGCAGTTCTTC.